This is a list of T cell receptor beta chains from one sample in a study of shared clonotypes between healthy human individuals. TCRdb's table, derived via immunoSEQ multiplex PCR, lists solely in-frame clones and lacks some. The table shows under 850,000 clones, with about two thirds occurring only once. Source material: memory CD4+ T cells sorted from blood. The receptors come from a woman aged 25 to 39 in good health. CDR3s include the opening cysteine and the closing phenylalanine or tryptophan. D genes are given only for firm matches. The size field is filled for only some rows; it gives once, few, many or a size class.

V gene	J gene	clone size	D gene	CDR3 DNA	CDR3 protein
TRBV6-4	TRBJ2-3	-	-	TGTGCCAGCAGTGACTCGAACAGGGGCACAGATACGCAGTATTTT	CASSDSNRGTDTQYF
TRBV6-1	TRBJ1-2	-	-	TGTGCCAGCAGTGAGTCTTGGGGGCTTGGCTACACCTTC	CASSESWGLGYTF
TRBV10-3	TRBJ2-3	-	-	TGTGCCATCAGTGAGCCGCGAGATACGCAGTATTTT	CAISEPRDTQYF
TRBV5-1	TRBJ2-7	-	TRBD1	TGCGCCAGCCAAGCCGGGACAGGGACCTACGAGCAGTACTTC	CASQAGTGTYEQYF
TRBV19	TRBJ1-5	once	-	TGTGCCAGTAGTATAGAGGTTTGGCCCCAGCATTTT	CASSIEVWPQHF
TRBV6-4	TRBJ2-3	few	TRBD2	TGTGCCAGCAGTACGCTAGCGGGGGTACCCACAGATACGCAGTATTTT	CASSTLAGVPTDTQYF
TRBV28	TRBJ1-4	-	TRBD1	TGTGCCAGCAGTCTTGCAGGGGGGGAAAATGAAAAACTGTTTTTT	CASSLAGGENEKLFF
TRBV5-5	TRBJ2-5	-	-	TGTGCCAGCAGCGTCTACCGGGTCCTCGGGGAGACCCAGTACTTC	CASSVYRVLGETQYF
TRBV9	TRBJ2-5	once	-	TGTGCCAGCAGCTACCGGGGTGAGGAGACCCAGTACTTC	CASSYRGEETQYF
TRBV27	TRBJ1-1	-	-	TGTGCCAGCAGTTTATGGCCAGGCCCTAACCCGGTAGCTTTCTTT	CASSLWPGPNPVAFF
TRBV18	TRBJ1-5	few	TRBD1	TGTGCCAGCTCATATGACAGGGAGTATCAGCCCCAGCATTTT	CASSYDREYQPQHF
TRBV27	TRBJ2-3	-	TRBD1	TGTGCCAGCAGTCCGGATGGTGGGACAGGGTCAGATACGCAGTATTTT	CASSPDGGTGSDTQYF
TRBV10-3	TRBJ2-7	few	-	TGTGCCATCAGTGAGTCGGGGTTAGCGGCCTACGAGCAGTACTTC	CAISESGLAAYEQYF
TRBV19	TRBJ2-2	-	-	TGTGCCAGTAGTATAGACAGTTTATTGATCGGGGAGCTGTTTTTT	CASSIDSLLIGELFF